The 9 T cell receptor beta chains reported below all come from one sample, sequenced in a study of T cells after yellow fever vaccination. Via MiXCR, TCRdb re-called the 5' RACE reads, giving one row per CDR3 protein. Of a few hundred thousand distinct CDR3 sequences listed, roughly 11% were seen once; the top ten hold around 19%. Here the sequenced sample was PBMCs, taken on the day of the first yellow fever vaccination. These receptors were collected from a man aged 18 to 35 who received the YFV17D yellow fever vaccine.

A few counts support this clonotype. The chain uses TRBV12-3 or TRBV12-4 and TRBJ2-7, with 9 bases fitting TRBD1. After removal of 9 bases from V and 7 bases from J, the junction contained 10 bases not matched to a gene. CDR3 length: 13 amino acids. The CDR3 protein is CASRNTGGREQYF. CDR3 nucleotides: TGTGCCAGTAGAAACACAGGGGGCCGGGAGCAGTACTTC.

A word on this clonotype: Germline is not matched at one junction end, which may reflect a read error. The J gene is TRBJ1-2, the V gene TRBV7-9, with 7 bases that match TRBD1. CDR3 length: 16 amino acids. CDR1 and CDR2 (germline): SEHNR, FQNEAQ (reference sequence). DNA of the CDR3: TGTGCCAGCATCTTACATAAGACAGGGATGGGCCGCGGCTACACCTTC. Its translation is CASILHKTGMGRGYTF.

The gene calls are TRBV6-1 and TRBJ2-1; D is unclear. Per the germline V gene, CDR1 is MNHNS and CDR2 is SASEGT. Trimming shortened V by 5 bases and J by 5 bases, and 13 bases separated the two germline ends. The CDR3 covers 14 residues. CDR3 residues: CASSKGQVDNEQFF. CDR3 nucleotide sequence: TGTGCCAGCAGTAAGGGTCAGGTAGACAATGAGCAGTTCTTC.

This sequence joins TRBV20-1 and TRBJ2-1; 9 positions match TRBD2. The germline CDR1 and CDR2 sequences are DFQATT and SNEGSKA (reference sequence). This CDR3 contains 16 residues. Germline trimming cut 1 base from V and 1 base from J; bases unmatched to any gene: 5. The CDR3 region is CSARGASGVSYNEQFF. Written as DNA, the CDR3 is TGCAGTGCTAGAGGGGCTAGCGGGGTTTCCTACAATGAGCAGTTCTTC.

This clonotype was found many times. The CDR3 region has the DNA TGTGCCAGCACCCCGACAGGGGTCGCGACTGAAGCTTTCTTT. Protein product: CASTPTGVATEAFF. The genes are TRBV12-3 or TRBV12-4 and TRBJ1-1, with 8 bases lining up with TRBD1. The CDR3 loop spans 14 amino acids. Trimming cost V 7 bases and J 5 bases; bases outside gene matches: 9.

V is TRBV12-3 or TRBV12-4 and J is TRBJ2-5, with a weak D call TRBD2 (5 bases). The length of the CDR3 is 14 residues. The ends were cut back, 8 bases at V and 3 bases at J, with 16 bases in the middle. CDR3 coding DNA: TGTGCCAGCTCCGGGGTAGGAGGTAAAGAGACCCAGTACTTC. This translates into CASSGVGGKETQYF.

This chain links TRBV15 with TRBJ1-2; D ambiguous. CDR1 is LNHNV, CDR2 YYDKDF, per germline (reference sequence). The V and J ends lost 0 bases and 3 bases respectively, with 8 bases between them. There are 14 residues in the CDR3. CDR3 sequence: CATSRERQDYGYTF. The CDR3 nucleotides are TGTGCCACCAGCAGAGAAAGGCAAGACTATGGCTACACCTTC.

The chain links TRBV5-4 to TRBJ1-1; D not certain. CDR1 SGHNT and CDR2 YYREEE come from the germline V gene (reference sequence). CDR3 length equals 14 residues. V was clipped by 1 base and J by 1 base, with 8 bases between them. The CDR3: CASSLPGGNTEAFF. The CDR3 region has the DNA TGTGCCAGCAGCTTGCCAGGAGGGAACACTGAAGCTTTCTTT.

This clonotype was seen more than once but under ten times. The chain couples TRBV5-1 to TRBJ1-1; D is unclear. The CDR3 length is 15 residues. Trimming cost V 3 bases and J 4 bases, with 16 bases left between them. Per germline, CDR1 SGHRS and CDR2 YFSETQ. The DNA of the CDR3 is TGCGCCAGCAGCTACTCCCGGGAAGCGGGCACTGAAGCTTTCTTT. It specifies CASSYSREAGTEAFF.